This TCR beta chain was documented in a study of T-cell memory formation after mild COVID-19. cDNA libraries for TCR alpha and TCR beta, carrying sample barcodes and UMIs, came from 5'RACE with constant-segment primers. TCRdb redid the calling of the 5' RACE reads with MiXCR, one entry per CDR3 protein. Of around 390,000 distinct CDR3 sequences listed, about 16% are singletons. The CDR3 runs 15 residues. The germline gives CDR1 MNHNS, CDR2 SASEGT. Losses at the gene ends were 7 bases for V and 2 bases for J; bases not matched to a gene: 4. The sample taken for sequencing was PBMCs or a T cell subset sorted from them (not recorded which). The chain employs TRBV6-1 and TRBJ2-6, with 8 nucleotides matching TRBD1. The receptor was isolated from a man between 18 and 35 years old who had mild COVID-19 (a few samples of this study predate the infection). Cell type and time point are not known. Here the CDR3 DNA reads TGTGCCAGCATATCGACAGGGGCTGGGGCCAACGTCCTGACTTTC. It yields the protein CASISTGAGANVLTF.